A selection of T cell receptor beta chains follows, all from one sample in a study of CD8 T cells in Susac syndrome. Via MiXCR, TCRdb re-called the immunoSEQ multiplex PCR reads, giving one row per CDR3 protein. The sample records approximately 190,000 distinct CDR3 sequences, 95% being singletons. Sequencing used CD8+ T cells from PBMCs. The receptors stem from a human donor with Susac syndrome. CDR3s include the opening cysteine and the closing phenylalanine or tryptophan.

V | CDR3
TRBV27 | CASSFSRDRNRHRGGYTF
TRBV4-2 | CASSQDMGGTGELFF
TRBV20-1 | CSARDDPPEQYF
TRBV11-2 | CASGLAGLNEQFF
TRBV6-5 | CASSYRGLAGYNEQFF
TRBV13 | CASTSSGINNSPLHF
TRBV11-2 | CASCAGAGSTDTQYF
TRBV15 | CATSRIGQGNYEQYF
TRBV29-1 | CSVGTNTGELFF
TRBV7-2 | CASSLSPRGTSGRGGGEQFF
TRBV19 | CASSIGGGSGELFF
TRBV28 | CASSSPLDRGNTDTQYF
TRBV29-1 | CSASSRGWSDTQYF
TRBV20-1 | CSASATDTQYF
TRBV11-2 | CASSLDGGRDQETQYF
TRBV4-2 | CASSQERNPSNEQFF
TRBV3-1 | CASSPGLAGGEQFF
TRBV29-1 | CSVEGRNLYEQYF
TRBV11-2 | CASSLIVASANNEQFF
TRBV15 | CATSRDGDTQYF
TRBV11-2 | CASSAQSQSSYNEQFF
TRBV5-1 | CASGTGFSTNEKLFF
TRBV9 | CASSVDDRGPNQPQHF
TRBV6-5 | CASSYSTGESPSTGELFF
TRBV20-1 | CSAELAGGPYGEQYF
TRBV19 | CASSLDRGFFQPQHF
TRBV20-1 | CSASLTGGLSLEQYF
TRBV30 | CAWSQGHNQPQHF
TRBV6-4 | CASSDLHGTTYNEQFF
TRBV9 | CASSNPGGTEAFF
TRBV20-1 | CSASRGSNQPQHF